The present T cell receptor (beta chain) was sequenced within a study of sequential checkpoint blockade in melanoma. Across the study: Each arm's sequence ended with maintenance nivolumab.

The sample's treatment: randomized to nivolumab then ipilimumab (arm A) or the reverse (arm B). Using immunoSEQ multiplex PCR, the repertoire was profiled, and TCRdb retains in-frame clones only, with some absent. The data contain about 22,000 clones, roughly 76% of them seen just once; the ten biggest clones take up around 25%. The TCR comes from a human donor with melanoma. The input for sequencing was CD8+ T cells sorted from blood (inferred from file names), taken from a patient given nivolumab and ipilimumab in sequence.

The CDR3 DNA is TGTGCCAGCAGTTCGGCGGGGGTGTCAGATACGCAGTATTTT. Protein sequence: CASSSAGVSDTQYF. This sequence joins TRBV27 and TRBJ2-3; 7 bases fit TRBD2. V lost 4 bases and J lost 4; bases outside the gene matches: 5. Germline V gene data show CDR1 as MNHEY and CDR2 as SMNVEV (reference sequence). The CDR3 spans 14 residues.